Listed below are T cell receptor beta chains from one sample, sequenced in a study of Graves' ophthalmopathy and Graves' hyperthyroidism. TCRdb fed the multiplex PCR reads into MiXCR, producing one record per CDR3 protein. The table has 740,000 or so distinct CDR3 sequences, 40% seen once; the top ten hold roughly 46%. Sequencing was performed on peripheral blood. The receptors were gathered from an adult man with Graves' ophthalmopathy. The CDR3 runs from the conserved cysteine through the conserved F or W. Fields, in order: D gene, clone size, V gene, J gene, CDR3 DNA, CDR3 protein. D genes are given only for firm matches. Size is omitted from some rows. Given values are once, few, many or a class for expanded clones.

>.|.|TRBV11-2|TRBJ2-7
.
CASSFYICSARARSSYEQYF
>TRBD1|.|TRBV24-1|TRBJ1-5
TGTGCCACCAGTGCACGAAAACCCGGGACAGGGGATCAGCCCCAGCATTTT
CATSARKPGTGDQPQHF
>.|once|TRBV7-9|TRBJ2-2
TGTGCCAGCAGTCATGAGCCTGAGACCGGGGAGCTGTTTTTT
CASSHEPETGELFF
>.|few|TRBV2|TRBJ1-1
TGTGCCAGCAGCTTGGCGGGGGTTTGGACTGAAGCTTTCTTT
CASSLAGVWTEAFF
>.|.|TRBV10-3|TRBJ1-2
TGTGCCATCAGTAGTATACGGGGGATGGACTATGGCTACACCTTC
CAISSIRGMDYGYTF
>.|.|TRBV13|TRBJ2-7
TGTGCCAGCTCTGACGGTAAAGCCGACTTC
CASSDGKADF
>TRBD1|.|TRBV2|TRBJ1-2
TGTGCCAGCAGTCCAAACCACAGGGGGCGAGGCGACTATGGCTACACCTTC
CASSPNHRGRGDYGYTF
>.|.|TRBV29-1|TRBJ2-2
TGCAGCGTTGAAGAGGGGGGGGCGGGCACCGGGGAGCTGTTTTTT
CSVEEGGAGTGELFF
>.|.|TRBV7-9|TRBJ2-7
TGTGCCAGCAGCCAACCGGGGGCTGGGAGCGAGCAGTACTTC
CASSQPGAGSEQYF
>.|many|TRBV12-3/TRBV12-4|TRBJ2-5
TGTGCCAGCACGTACCGCGGGACCCAGTACTTC
CASTYRGTQYF
>.|.|TRBV5-6|TRBJ1-4
TGTGCCAGCAGCTTCGGGTCGTCTAATGAAAAACTGTTTTTT
CASSFGSSNEKLFF
>TRBD1|many|TRBV19|TRBJ2-7
TGTGCCAGCAGCAGTAGACAGGGCTCCTACGAGCAGTACTTC
CASSSRQGSYEQYF
>TRBD2|many|TRBV20-1|TRBJ2-7
TGCAGTGCCGCACTCCCCACAGCGGGAGTCCACGAGCAGTACTTC
CSAALPTAGVHEQYF
>.|.|TRBV29-1|TRBJ2-7
TGCAGCTTGGCCATCGCCTACGAGCAGTACTTC
CSLAIAYEQYF
>.|.|TRBV5-6|TRBJ1-5
TGTGCCAGAATGGGGAAGAGCAATCAGCCCCAGCATTTT
CARMGKSNQPQHF
>.|few|TRBV10-3|TRBJ1-1
TGTGCCAGCAGTTATCGGGGCACAGGGCCAGCTTTCTTT
CASSYRGTGPAFF
>.|.|TRBV12-3/TRBV12-4|TRBJ2-6
TGTGCCAGCAGTGAATCTCTGGGACCGGGGGCCAACGTCCTGACTTTC
CASSESLGPGANVLTF
>.|many|TRBV7-9|TRBJ2-5
TGTGCCAGCAGTTCCCCTCGGGGCCAACAAGAGACCCAGTACTTC
CASSSPRGQQETQYF
>.|.|TRBV25-1|TRBJ1-3
TGTGCCAGAAAGACAGGAGACTCTGGAAACACCATATATTTT
CARKTGDSGNTIYF
>.|few|TRBV7-9|TRBJ1-1
TGTGCCAGCAGCTTTTCGCGGGGGGTCGGTGGGAACACTGAAGCTTTCTTT
CASSFSRGVGGNTEAFF
>.|.|TRBV7-2|TRBJ1-5
TGTGCCAGCAGCCGTGCGGGGGGAAGGGGACAGCCCCAGCATTTT
CASSRAGGRGQPQHF
>.|many|TRBV12-3/TRBV12-4|TRBJ2-5
TGTGCCAGCAGGGAGGAGGAGACCCAGTACTTC
CASREEETQYF
>.|.|TRBV7-9|TRBJ2-7
TGTGCCAGCAGCTTACGGGTAGCTTCCCCCGAGCAGTACTTC
CASSLRVASPEQYF
>.|.|TRBV20-1|TRBJ1-2
TGCAGTGCTAGTCCTGGTGATGTTGGCAACTATGGCTACACCTTC
CSASPGDVGNYGYTF
>.|many|TRBV29-1|TRBJ1-1
TGCAGCGCGATAACAGTTGAAGCTTTCTTT
CSAITVEAFF
>.|few|TRBV9|TRBJ2-7
TGTGCCAGCAGCCCACACCTGGATGTGGGGAGGGAGCAGTACTTC
CASSPHLDVGREQYF
>.|many|TRBV19|TRBJ1-2
TGTGCCAGTAGTATTCGGGAGGTCTATGGCTACACCTTC
CASSIREVYGYTF
>.|once|TRBV16|TRBJ1-5
TGTGCCAGCAGTTTTGGGGCAGTCGGGAGGGCCCAGCATTTT
CASSFGAVGRAQHF
>.|.|TRBV2|TRBJ2-7
TGTGCCAGCATGATGACAGGCACATCCTACGAGCAGTACTTC
CASMMTGTSYEQYF
>TRBD2|few|TRBV7-2|TRBJ2-7
TGTGCCAGCAGCCAAGTCTCTCAGCGGGACTACGAGCAGTACTTC
CASSQVSQRDYEQYF
>TRBD1|many|TRBV15|TRBJ1-2
TGTTTAGGGGTAGAGACAGGGTTCGACTATGGCTACACCTTC
CLGVETGFDYGYTF
>TRBD1|.|TRBV7-2|TRBJ1-4
TGTGCCAGCAGCCCAGGGGGACAGGGCAGTAATGAAAAACTGTTTTTT
CASSPGGQGSNEKLFF
>.|.|TRBV7-9|TRBJ1-1
TGTGCCAGCAGCCAAGAACCAGGCAGCCGGAGCTCTGAAGCTTTCTTT
CASSQEPGSRSSEAFF
>.|few|TRBV2|TRBJ1-1
TGTGCCAGCAGTGGAAGAAGGAGCCCCCCTGAAGCTTTCTTT
CASSGRRSPPEAFF
>TRBD1|once|TRBV24-1|TRBJ1-5
TGCGCCAGCAGCCAACTCCCGGGACAGGGGAGTCAGCCCCAGCATTTT
CASSQLPGQGSQPQHF
>TRBD1|few|TRBV11-2|TRBJ2-7
TGTGCCAGCAGCCCCGACAGGGGAAATGCCTACGAGCAGTACTTC
CASSPDRGNAYEQYF
>.|.|TRBV29-1|TRBJ2-6
TGCAGCGTGCCAAAAGGCGGCAGACGCTCTGGGGCCAACGTCCTGACTTTC
CSVPKGGRRSGANVLTF
>.|.|TRBV7-9|TRBJ2-5
TGTGCCAGCAGCTTAATAGCCGGGGGCTGGGAGACCCAGTACTTC
CASSLIAGGWETQYF
>TRBD1|.|TRBV24-1|TRBJ1-5
TGCGCCAGCAGCTCCCGGACAGGGAATCAGCCCCAGCATTTT
CASSSRTGNQPQHF
>.|many|TRBV6-5|TRBJ1-5
TGTGCCAGCAGAAATTTCAATCAGCCCCAGCATTTT
CASRNFNQPQHF
>TRBD2|few|TRBV7-9|TRBJ2-5
TGTGCCAGCAGCTCATCTAGCGGGGGGGGAGAGACCCAGTACTTC
CASSSSSGGGETQYF
>TRBD1|.|TRBV4-3|TRBJ1-2
TGCGCCAGCAGCTGGCAACAGGGGCTTAACTATGGCTACACCTTC
CASSWQQGLNYGYTF
>.|.|TRBV25-1|TRBJ2-2
TGTGCCAGCAGCATCGACGGGGAGCTGTTTTTT
CASSIDGELFF
>.|.|TRBV19|TRBJ1-6
TGTGCCAGTAGTATGAAGCGACCGTATAATTCACCCCTCCACTTT
CASSMKRPYNSPLHF
>TRBD1|few|TRBV9|TRBJ1-4
TGTGCCAGCAGCGTAGACAGGGGTGGGGATGAAAAACTGTTTTTT
CASSVDRGGDEKLFF